Shown below are 32 T cell receptor beta chains from a single sample sequenced in a study of CD8 T cells in Susac syndrome. Reverse transcription of about 0.45 to 1 ug RNA was carried out with random hexamers. TCRdb re-called the immunoSEQ multiplex PCR reads with MiXCR, one entry per CDR3 protein. Found here are some 120,000 distinct CDR3 sequences, about 90% of them singletons; the top ten hold 0.11% to 0.15%. Sequencing was done on a sample of CD4+ T cells from PBMCs. These receptors were collected from a human donor in good health.

The rearrangement joins TRBV2 to TRBJ2-4; D unresolved. The CDR3 spans 11 residues. The V gene lost 4 bases and the J gene lost 7 bases, with 5 bases spanning the gap. Looked up from germline, CDR1 is SNHLY and CDR2 is FYNNEI. The CDR3 loop reads CASSGMNIQYF. In DNA form, the CDR3 reads TGTGCCAGCAGTGGGATGAACATTCAGTACTTC.

The chain carries TRBV7-2 and TRBJ2-2, with no clear D. V was trimmed by 5 bases and J by 2 bases, leaving 9 bases between them. Germline CDR1 SGHTA, CDR2 FQGNSA. The CDR3 consists of 14 residues. This CDR3 reads CASSEPLNTGELFF. CDR3 nucleotide sequence: TGTGCCAGCAGCGAACCACTTAACACCGGGGAGCTGTTTTTT.

CDR3 DNA sequence: TGTGCCATCAGGGGAGCGGGAGCTGTCCAAGAGACCCAGTACTTC. Its protein product is CAIRGAGAVQETQYF. The chain recombines TRBV10-3 with TRBJ2-5, with 8 bases identical to TRBD2. V lost 6 bases to trimming and J lost 1 base; unmatched junction nucleotides: 7. This CDR3 contains 15 residues. Germline CDR1 ENHRY, CDR2 SYGVKD.

In this sample, this clonotype turned up once. The chain is built from TRBV19 and TRBJ2-3; D could derive from TRBD1 or TRBD2 (6 bases each). CDR1 and CDR2 (germline): LNHDA, SQIVND (reference sequence). V was cut by 1 base and J by 0 bases, with 14 bases left in between. This CDR3 contains 17 residues. The CDR3 protein is CASSIARGATSTDTQYF. The DNA for the CDR3 is TGTGCCAGTAGTATAGCTAGGGGGGCCACTAGCACAGATACGCAGTATTTT. Complete variable domain (other parts from reference TRBV19 and TRBJ2-3): DGGITQSPKYLFRKEGQNVTLSCEQNLNHDAMYWYRQDPGQGLRLIYYSQIVNDFQKGDIAEGYSVSREKKESFPLTVTSAQKNPTAFYLCASSIARGATSTDTQYFGPGTRLTVL.

The chain employs TRBV2 and TRBJ2-1; no firm D call. The V end lost 4 bases, the J end lost 4 bases, and 8 bases lay between the germline ends. Germline lookup yields CDR1 SNHLY and CDR2 FYNNEI. This CDR3 comprises 13 residues. CDR3 nucleotides: TGTGCCAGCAGTGTACTTGGGTACAATGAGCAGTTCTTC. Protein sequence: CASSVLGYNEQFF.

The gene calls are TRBV10-3 and TRBJ1-6; 8 positions agree with TRBD1. This CDR3 contains 14 residues. The junction had 8 bases not matched to a gene; V was cut back by 7 bases and J by 9 bases. Germline lookup yields CDR1 ENHRY and CDR2 SYGVKD. The CDR3 loop reads CAITSDREVSPLHF. In DNA, the CDR3 is TGTGCCATCACCTCGGACAGGGAAGTTTCACCCCTCCACTTT.

This sequence joins TRBV29-1 and TRBJ2-7, with D possibly being TRBD1 (6 bases). Germline lookup yields CDR1 SQVTM and CDR2 ANQGSEA. The CDR3 is 14 residues long. V was trimmed by 3 bases and J by 3 bases, leaving 15 bases between them. The CDR3, as DNA: TGCAGCGTTGAGCTTCCGGGACAATTCTACGAGCAGTACTTC. Translation: CSVELPGQFYEQYF.

The CDR3 spells CASSLQGGQYF. In DNA, the CDR3 is TGTGCCAGCAGCTTGCAGGGCGGGCAGTACTTC. The chain has TRBV7-2 and TRBJ2-7; possible D gene TRBD1, 5 bases. The germline V and J ends were trimmed by 3 bases and 9 bases, with 9 bases remaining between them. In germline, CDR1 is SGHTA, CDR2 FQGNSA. The CDR3 consists of 11 residues.

The gene calls are TRBV20-1 and TRBJ2-4; D call uncertain. CDR1 and CDR2 (germline): DFQATT, SNEGSKA (reference sequence). V lost 5 bases and J 4 bases, leaving 18 bases between the germline ends. The CDR3 has 15 residues. In DNA form, the CDR3 reads TGCAGTGCTCCCCCGGGCCCCGGAGCGAAAAACATTCAGTACTTC. Translated, it gives CSAPPGPGAKNIQYF.

The J gene is TRBJ1-2, the V gene TRBV28, with D possibly TRBD1 on 6 matching bases. Trimming shortened V by 5 bases and J by 3 bases, and 16 bases separated the two germline ends. There are 15 residues in the CDR3. Germline CDR1 reads MDHEN; CDR2 reads SYDVKM. As DNA, the CDR3 is TGTGCCAGCAGTCATCTCGGCCAGGGGCACTATGGCTACACCTTC. As protein: CASSHLGQGHYGYTF.

This clonotype has a single count. V is TRBV28 and J is TRBJ2-7; 9 nucleotides agree with TRBD2. CDR3 length: 14 residues. The germline gives CDR1 MDHEN, CDR2 SYDVKM. V was pared by 2 bases and J by 3 bases, with 2 bases of the junction left unmatched. The CDR3 is CASSLASGVYEQYF. The CDR3 DNA follows: TGTGCCAGCAGTTTAGCTAGCGGGGTCTACGAGCAGTACTTC.

This clonotype was detected only once. The chain uses TRBV30 and TRBJ1-2, with a possible D match to TRBD1 (5 bases). This CDR3 spans 14 amino acids. Germline loops: CDR1 GTSNPN, CDR2 SVGIG (reference sequence). V lost 4 bases to trimming and J lost 2 bases, with 14 bases between them. The CDR3 DNA reads TGTGCCTGGAATAATGGGGCTTGGAACTATGGCTACACCTTC. Translation gives CAWNNGAWNYGYTF.

Only one count was recorded for this clonotype. The chain recombines TRBV4-1 with TRBJ2-5; perhaps TRBD1 as D (6 bases). Trimming pared 4 bases from V and 2 bases from J, leaving 11 bases between. Germline V gives CDR1 MGHRA, CDR2 YSYEKL. This CDR3 contains 14 residues. CDR3 in DNA: TGCGCCAGCAGCCTGTCGGGACAACAAGAGACCCAGTACTTC. It translates to CASSLSGQQETQYF.

V and J are TRBV4-3 and TRBJ2-5; 10 bases are shared with TRBD1. V lost 4 bases and J lost 1; bases outside the gene matches: 6. The germline CDR1 and CDR2 sequences are LGHNA and YSLEER. The CDR3 consists of 16 residues. CDR3 nucleotide sequence: TGCGCCAGCAGCCCCGGACAGGGGGGGACCCAAGAGACCCAGTACTTC. Translating it yields CASSPGQGGTQETQYF.

The gene calls are TRBV4-2 and TRBJ1-3, with a possible D match to TRBD1 (5 bases). Germline assignment: CDR1 LGHNA and CDR2 YNFKEQ. CDR3 length: 17 amino acids. Trimming shortened V by 0 bases and J by 4 bases, and 16 bases separated the two germline ends. This chain's CDR3 is CASSQDRAGGSGNTIYF. CDR3 sequence (DNA): TGTGCCAGCAGCCAAGATCGGGCCGGGGGATCGGGAAACACCATATATTTT.

The chain joins TRBV9 to TRBJ2-6; maybe TRBD1 (5 bases). CDR1 and CDR2 (germline): SGDLS, YYNGEE. V lost 4 bases, J lost 0 bases, and 17 bases lay in between. The length of the CDR3 is 18 residues. The CDR3 DNA follows: TGTGCCAGCAGCTCATCCCGGACATCCTCCTCTGGGGCCAACGTCCTGACTTTC. Protein: CASSSSRTSSSGANVLTF.

V is TRBV4-3 and J is TRBJ2-2; 7 bases match TRBD1. J lost 0 bases, V lost 4 bases, and 2 bases had no gene match. Germline V gene data show CDR1 as LGHNA and CDR2 as YSLEER. The CDR3 is 15 residues long. CDR3 coding DNA: TGCGCCAGCAGCCTAGACAGGGCGAACACCGGGGAGCTGTTTTTT. It specifies CASSLDRANTGELFF.

This chain links TRBV12-3 or TRBV12-4 with TRBJ1-1; D gene ambiguous. The CDR3 covers 12 residues. Deletions cut 3 bases from V and 8 bases from J, with 10 bases between. The CDR3 reads CASSFSGREAFF. The CDR3 DNA reads TGTGCCAGCAGTTTCTCTGGCAGGGAAGCTTTCTTT.

The V gene is TRBV29-1, the J gene TRBJ1-2, with D unclear. Trimming removed 6 bases from V and 8 bases from J, with 7 bases in between. The germline gives CDR1 SQVTM, CDR2 ANQGSEA. This CDR3 region has 9 residues. CDR3 bases: TGCAGCGTAGTGGGCGGCTACACCTTC. The encoded protein is CSVVGGYTF.

This clonotype has only a few counts. The rearrangement uses TRBV7-7 and TRBJ1-1, with unresolved D. CDR1 is SSHAT and CDR2 is FNYEAQ in the germline V gene (reference sequence). The CDR3 runs 12 residues. V was shortened by 5 bases and J by 7 bases, with 11 bases between the two germline ends. Written as DNA, the CDR3 is TGTGCCAGCAGCGATCTCGGAGGTGAAGCTTTCTTT. Translation: CASSDLGGEAFF.

The genes are TRBV6-2 or TRBV6-3 and TRBJ2-7; a possible D gene is TRBD2 (7 bases). Germline lookup yields CDR1 MNHEY and CDR2 SVGEGT. Trimming took 7 bases from V and 8 from J, leaving 24 bases between them. CDR3 length: 15 amino acids. The DNA of the CDR3 is TGTGCCAGCATGGACGGCCGGACAGCGGGACCGAAGCAGTACTTC. Translating gives CASMDGRTAGPKQYF.

The CDR3 DNA is TGCAGTGCTAGAGATAACGGGAGGGGCTCCTACAATGAGCAGTTCTTC. Translation: CSARDNGRGSYNEQFF. V usage is TRBV20-1 and J usage is TRBJ2-1; TRBD2 aligns across 8 bases. Germline CDR1 is DFQATT and CDR2 is SNEGSKA (reference sequence). The CDR3 covers 16 residues. Unmatched junction bases numbered 4, after V lost 0 bases and J lost 0 bases.

The V gene is TRBV14, the J gene TRBJ2-7; the match to TRBD1 covers 12 bases. This CDR3 has 16 residues. Germline V gene sequence: CDR1 SGHDN, CDR2 FVKESK. Germline trimming cut 4 bases from V and 4 bases from J; bases unmatched to any gene: 8. CDR3: CASSPPGTGGRYEQYF. CDR3 coding DNA: TGTGCCAGCAGCCCTCCCGGGACAGGGGGCAGGTACGAGCAGTACTTC. The whole variable domain, filled in from reference TRBV14 and TRBJ2-7, reads EAGVTQFPSHSVIEKGQTVTLRCDPISGHDNLYWYRRVMGKEIKFLLHFVKESKQDESGMPNNRFLAERTGGTYSTLKVQPAELEDSGVYFCASSPPGTGGRYEQYFGPGTRLTVT.

The rearrangement uses TRBV2 and TRBJ2-3; 11 nucleotides match TRBD1. The CDR3 covers 16 residues. V lost 4 bases and J lost 4; bases outside the gene matches: 7. Germline V gives CDR1 SNHLY, CDR2 FYNNEI. In DNA, the CDR3 is TGTGCCAGCAGTGGAGTTAGGACAGGGGGCCCAGATACGCAGTATTTT. This translates into CASSGVRTGGPDTQYF.

The genes are TRBV5-1 and TRBJ2-6; TRBD1 agrees at 7 bases. The CDR3 totals 16 residues. V was clipped by 7 bases and J by 0 bases; unmatched bases: 7. From germline, CDR1 is SGHRS and CDR2 YFSETQ. CDR3 bases: TGCGCCAGCGGAACGGGACAGTCCTCTGGGGCCAACGTCCTGACTTTC. Protein sequence: CASGTGQSSGANVLTF.

The rearrangement joins TRBV28 to TRBJ2-5, with unresolved D. Trimming shortened V by 2 bases and J by 5 bases, and 18 bases separated the two germline ends. The CDR3 is 16 amino acids. Per germline, CDR1 MDHEN and CDR2 SYDVKM. The CDR3 loop is CASSLKGRSSRETQYF. CDR3 sequence (DNA): TGTGCCAGCAGTTTAAAGGGCCGTTCGAGCAGGGAGACCCAGTACTTC.

The CDR3 DNA is TGTGCCAGCAGGTCTAGGGGTGCCAAAAACATTCAGTACTTC. As protein: CASRSRGAKNIQYF. The chain couples TRBV12-3 or TRBV12-4 to TRBJ2-4, with a possible D match to TRBD1 (5 bases). The CDR3 is 14 residues long. V dropped 6 bases and J dropped 1 base, with 10 bases sitting between them.

J is TRBJ1-1 and V is TRBV4-3; 7 nucleotides line up with TRBD1. The V segment lost 0 bases and the J segment 10 bases; nucleotides outside the gene matches: 5. This CDR3 has 13 amino acids. Germline lookup yields CDR1 LGHNA and CDR2 YSLEER. CDR3 DNA sequence: TGCGCCAGCAGCCAAGACCGGGACAGCGCAGCTTTCTTT. It yields the protein CASSQDRDSAAFF.

The rearrangement joins TRBV29-1 to TRBJ1-2; no firm D call. With 3 bases removed from V and 8 bases from J, the gap between germline ends came to 22 bases. Germline V gene sequence: CDR1 SQVTM, CDR2 ANQGSEA. The CDR3 runs 15 residues. The CDR3 here is CSVDASSVVYSGYTF. The DNA of the CDR3 is TGCAGCGTTGATGCCAGCTCGGTAGTCTATTCGGGCTACACCTTC.

The V call is TRBV5-1, the J call TRBJ2-7; the D is unclear. The germline V gene has CDR1 SGHRS and CDR2 YFSETQ. The CDR3 totals 14 residues. The germline V and J ends were trimmed by 2 bases and 2 bases, with 11 bases remaining between them. CDR3: CASSFNSVAYEQYF. CDR3 coding DNA: TGCGCCAGCAGCTTTAACTCTGTGGCCTACGAGCAGTACTTC.

The gene calls are TRBV12-3 or TRBV12-4 and TRBJ2-1, with no clear D. The CDR3 is made up of 14 amino acids. Trimming stripped 4 bases from V and 4 bases from J, with 11 bases between. For the CDR3, the DNA is TGTGCCAGCAGTTCCGCCTTGGATTACAATGAGCAGTTCTTC. This codes for CASSSALDYNEQFF.

J is TRBJ2-3 and V is TRBV20-1; 7 nucleotides align to TRBD1. The CDR3 totals 15 residues. Germline V gene sequence: CDR1 DFQATT, CDR2 SNEGSKA (reference sequence). V shed 1 base, J shed 1 base, and the junction held 5 bases outside the gene matches. The CDR3 DNA is TGCAGTGCTAGAGTTGACAGGGTCCGCACAGATACGCAGTATTTT. Amino acids: CSARVDRVRTDTQYF.